A single TCR beta chain is shown here with its context. Its antigen is not known. The sample belongs to a study of blood T cells in healthy people across ages. Trimming took 5 bases from V and 0 from J, leaving 11 bases between them. From germline, CDR1 is MDHEN and CDR2 SYDVKM. This CDR3 comprises 15 residues. A sample-barcoded 5' primer and a J-beta primer mix were used in a second PCR of roughly 7 to 11 cycles. Each CDR3 protein is one row after TCRdb ran MiXCR on the 5' RACE reads. The sample consists of about 640,000 distinct CDR3 sequences, under 65% of them appearing once. Findings of the study overall: TCR beta diversity, measured per million T cells, fell in a roughly linear way with age. Estimates of total diversity, which came from one million sequenced T cells, were considered to be underestimates.

Donors were healthy Caucasian individuals from Russia aged roughly 6 to 100. Researchers isolated at least 6 million PBMCs per sample. This TCR was recovered from a man in his fifties or sixties in good health. The gene calls are TRBV28 and TRBJ2-4; D is perhaps TRBD1 or TRBD2 (5 bases each). The sequenced material came from blood. CDR3: CASSVLGVAKNIQYF. The CDR3 bases are TGTGCCAGCAGTGTACTAGGGGTAGCCAAAAACATTCAGTACTTC.